These 10 T cell receptor beta chains share one sample of origin, sequenced in a study of cytomegalovirus exposure and HLA in healthy donors. TCRdb's copy holds only in-frame clones and misses some; the assay was immunoSEQ multiplex PCR. Of 100,000 to 150,000 clones in the sample, around 90% are singletons; the top ten hold 1.5% to 2%. Sequenced material: PBMCs. All receptors come from a young woman in good health and CMV-seronegative.

This clone was observed a few times. The chain carries TRBV5-1 and TRBJ2-7; 7 nucleotides match TRBD1. Germline assignment: CDR1 SGHRS and CDR2 YFSETQ. Trimming at V came to 4 bases and at J to 3 bases, leaving 4 bases not matched to a gene. The CDR3 totals 13 residues. CDR3 sequence (DNA): TGCGCCAGCAGCATCGGACAGGTCTACGAGCAGTACTTC. It codes for CASSIGQVYEQYF.

This chain joins TRBV5-4 and TRBJ2-1; 14 nucleotides match TRBD2. Germline V CDR1 and CDR2: SGHNT, YYREEE (reference sequence). V was clipped by 6 bases and J by 3 bases; unmatched bases: 8. The CDR3 covers 17 residues. In DNA form, the CDR3 reads TGTGCCAGCACTAGGACTAGCGGGAGGCTAGGCTACAATGAGCAGTTCTTC. Amino acid sequence: CASTRTSGRLGYNEQFF.

CDR3 sequence (DNA): TGTGCCGTCAAGGAGGGAAACAACGAGGCCCAGTACTTC. Translating gives CAVKEGNNEAQYF. V and J are TRBV10-3 and TRBJ2-5; TRBD2 might be the D (6 bases). Trimming cost V 11 bases and J 9 bases, with 22 bases left between them. The CDR3 has 13 residues. Germline lookup yields CDR1 ENHRY and CDR2 SYGVKD.

This clone was observed a few times. The genes are TRBV7-2 and TRBJ2-1, with 8 nucleotides matching TRBD2. Germline trimming cut 2 bases from V and 8 bases from J; bases unmatched to any gene: 17. The CDR3 sequence is 18 residues long. Germline V lookup: CDR1 SGHTA, CDR2 FQGNSA. CDR3: CASSLIGRRAGGGYEQFF. Here the CDR3 DNA reads TGTGCCAGCAGCTTAATTGGGCGTCGCGCGGGAGGAGGCTATGAGCAGTTCTTC.

This sequence joins TRBV27 and TRBJ2-7; TRBD2 aligns across 11 bases. The germline V gene has CDR1 MNHEY and CDR2 SMNVEV (reference sequence). Losses at the gene ends were 7 bases for V and 3 bases for J; bases not matched to a gene: 5. The CDR3 is made up of 14 amino acids. The CDR3 loop is CASTGGTSGYEQYF. As DNA, the CDR3 is TGTGCCAGCACTGGCGGGACTAGCGGCTACGAGCAGTACTTC.

The J gene is TRBJ2-7, the V gene TRBV28; perhaps TRBD2 as D (6 bases). CDR1 MDHEN and CDR2 SYDVKM come from the germline V gene. CDR3 length: 15 amino acids. The V end was cut by 3 bases, the J end by 2 bases, with 14 bases between. CDR3: CASSLEGQGTYEQYF. In nucleotides, the CDR3 is TGTGCCAGCAGTTTGGAGGGGCAGGGAACCTACGAGCAGTACTTC.

The chain carries TRBV6-1 and TRBJ1-1; D may be TRBD1 (6 bases). Germline-derived CDR1 and CDR2 are MNHNS and SASEGT. The CDR3 totals 15 residues. V was pared by 3 bases and J by 0 bases, with 11 bases between. The CDR3 bases are TGTGCCAGCAGTGACCCCGGACAGATGAACACTGAAGCTTTCTTT. It yields the protein CASSDPGQMNTEAFF.

The chain combines TRBV27 with TRBJ2-1, with D maybe TRBD1 (6 bases). The ends were cut back, 2 bases at V and 1 base at J, with 12 bases in the middle. Germline V CDR1 and CDR2: MNHEY, SMNVEV (reference sequence). The CDR3 is 16 residues long. As DNA, the CDR3 is TGTGCCAGCAGTTTAGGTAGGGGGTGGTCCTACAATGAGCAGTTCTTC. As protein: CASSLGRGWSYNEQFF.

V and J are TRBV29-1 and TRBJ2-3, with a weak D call TRBD2 (6 bases). V lost 7 bases to trimming and J lost 4 bases, with 21 bases between them. The CDR3 has 15 amino acids. Per germline, CDR1 SQVTM and CDR2 ANQGSEA. The CDR3 is CSACRDSQGADTQYF. In DNA, the CDR3 is TGCAGCGCATGCCGGGACTCCCAGGGCGCAGATACGCAGTATTTT.

V gene TRBV21-1 combines with J gene TRBJ2-5; the table's D call of TRBD1 was not tested on the DNA. TRBV21-1 has pseudogene status. This CDR3 region has 15 residues. CDR3 nucleotide sequence: TGTGCCAGCAGCAAAGTAGGGGACAGAGAAAAGACCCAGTACTTC. It codes for CASSKVGDREKTQYF.